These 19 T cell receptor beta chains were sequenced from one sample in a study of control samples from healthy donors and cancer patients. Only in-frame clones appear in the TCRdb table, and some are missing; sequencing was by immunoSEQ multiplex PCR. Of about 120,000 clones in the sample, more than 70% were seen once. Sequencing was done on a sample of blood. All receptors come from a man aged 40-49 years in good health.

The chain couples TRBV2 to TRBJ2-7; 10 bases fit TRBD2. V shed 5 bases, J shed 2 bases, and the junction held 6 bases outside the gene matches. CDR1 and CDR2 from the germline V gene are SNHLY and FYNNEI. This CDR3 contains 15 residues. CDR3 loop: CASSSTSGLPYEQYF. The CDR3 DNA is TGTGCCAGCAGTTCGACTAGCGGGTTACCCTACGAGCAGTACTTC. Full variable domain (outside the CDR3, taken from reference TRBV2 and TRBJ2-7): EPEVTQTPSHQVTQMGQEVILRCVPISNHLYFYWYRQILGQKVEFLVSFYNNEISEKSEIFDDQFSVERPDGSNFTLKIRSTKLEDSAMYFCASSSTSGLPYEQYFGPGTRLTVT.

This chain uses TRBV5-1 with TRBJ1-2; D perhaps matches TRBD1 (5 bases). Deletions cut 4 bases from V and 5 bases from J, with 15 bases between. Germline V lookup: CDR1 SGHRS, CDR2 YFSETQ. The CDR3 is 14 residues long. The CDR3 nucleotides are TGCGCCAGCAGCCGAACGGGGGAGTCTTATGGCTACACCTTC. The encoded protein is CASSRTGESYGYTF.

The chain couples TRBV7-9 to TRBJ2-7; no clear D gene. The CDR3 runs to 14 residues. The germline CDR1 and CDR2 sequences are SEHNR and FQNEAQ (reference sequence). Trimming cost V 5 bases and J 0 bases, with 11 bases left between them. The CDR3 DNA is TGTGCCAGCAGCCCCTATCAGAGCTCCTACGAGCAGTACTTC. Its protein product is CASSPYQSSYEQYF.

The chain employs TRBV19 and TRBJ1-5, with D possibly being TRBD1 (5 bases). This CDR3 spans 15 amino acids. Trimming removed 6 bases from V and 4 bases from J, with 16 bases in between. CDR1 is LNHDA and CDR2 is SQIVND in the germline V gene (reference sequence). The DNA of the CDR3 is TGTGCCAGTAGGGCCGCAGGGACGGGGAATCAGCCCCAGCATTTT. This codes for CASRAAGTGNQPQHF.

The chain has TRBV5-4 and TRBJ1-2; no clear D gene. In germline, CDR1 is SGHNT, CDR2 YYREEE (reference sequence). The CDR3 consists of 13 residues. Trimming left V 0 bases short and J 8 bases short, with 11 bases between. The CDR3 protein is CASSLDGLGGYTF. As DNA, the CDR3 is TGTGCCAGCAGCTTGGACGGCCTGGGGGGCTACACCTTC.

In DNA form, the CDR3 reads TGTGCCTGGAATCGCGGGGGCAATCAGCCCCAGCATTTT. It is translated as CAWNRGGNQPQHF. The J gene is TRBJ1-5, the V gene TRBV30; D unresolved. The V and J ends lost 4 bases and 2 bases respectively, with 9 bases between them. Germline-derived CDR1 and CDR2 are GTSNPN and SVGIG (reference sequence). This CDR3 region has 13 residues.

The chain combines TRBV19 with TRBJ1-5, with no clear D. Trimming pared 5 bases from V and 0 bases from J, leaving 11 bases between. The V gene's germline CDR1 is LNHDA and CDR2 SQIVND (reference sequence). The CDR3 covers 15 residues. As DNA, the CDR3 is TGTGCCAGTAGTTCACCGGATCGTAGCAATCAGCCCCAGCATTTT. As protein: CASSSPDRSNQPQHF.

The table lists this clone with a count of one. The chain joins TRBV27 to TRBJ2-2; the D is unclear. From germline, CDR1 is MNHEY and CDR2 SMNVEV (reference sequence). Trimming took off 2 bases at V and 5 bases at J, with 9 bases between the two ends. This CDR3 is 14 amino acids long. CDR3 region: CASSLLTATGELFF. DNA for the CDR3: TGTGCCAGCAGTTTACTTACAGCTACCGGGGAGCTGTTTTTT.

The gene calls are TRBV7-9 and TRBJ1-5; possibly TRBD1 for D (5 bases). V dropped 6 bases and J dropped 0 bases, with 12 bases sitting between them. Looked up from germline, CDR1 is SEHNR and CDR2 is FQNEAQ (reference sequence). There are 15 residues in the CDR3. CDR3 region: CASSGFGGSNQPQHF. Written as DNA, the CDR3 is TGTGCCAGCAGTGGGTTCGGGGGTAGCAATCAGCCCCAGCATTTT.

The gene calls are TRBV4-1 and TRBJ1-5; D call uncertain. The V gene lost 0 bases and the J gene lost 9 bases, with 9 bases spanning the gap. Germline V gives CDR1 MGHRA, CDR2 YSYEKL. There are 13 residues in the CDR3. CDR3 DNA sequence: TGCGCCAGCAGCCAAGATGTCATTGGGCCCCAGCATTTT. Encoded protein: CASSQDVIGPQHF.

The CDR3 protein is CASSEGTGPGTEAFF. Written as DNA, the CDR3 is TGTGCCAGCAGTGAAGGAACGGGCCCAGGGACTGAAGCTTTCTTT. This chain uses TRBV2 with TRBJ1-1; D is possibly TRBD1 (5 bases). V lost 1 base, J lost 5 bases, and 14 bases lay in between. Looked up from germline, CDR1 is SNHLY and CDR2 is FYNNEI. The CDR3 has 15 residues.

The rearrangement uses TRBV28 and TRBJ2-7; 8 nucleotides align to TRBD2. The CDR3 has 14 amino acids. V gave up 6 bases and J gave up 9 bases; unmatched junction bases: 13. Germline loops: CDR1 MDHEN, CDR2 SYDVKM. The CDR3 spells CASRRPYGGERQYF. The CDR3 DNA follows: TGTGCCAGCAGACGCCCTTACGGGGGGGAGAGGCAGTACTTC.

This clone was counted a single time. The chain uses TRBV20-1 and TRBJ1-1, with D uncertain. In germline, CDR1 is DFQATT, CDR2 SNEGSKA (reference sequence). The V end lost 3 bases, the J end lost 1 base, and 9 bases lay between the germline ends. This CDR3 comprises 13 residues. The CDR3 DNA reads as TGCAGTGCTAGTAATCCTCAGAACACTGAAGCTTTCTTT. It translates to CSASNPQNTEAFF.

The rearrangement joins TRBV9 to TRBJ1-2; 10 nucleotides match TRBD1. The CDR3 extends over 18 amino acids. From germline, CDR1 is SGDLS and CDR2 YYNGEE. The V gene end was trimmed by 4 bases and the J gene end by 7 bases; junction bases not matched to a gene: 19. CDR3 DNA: TGTGCCAGCAGCTTAGGACCGGGACAGGGGTTCTTTAGCGCTGGCTACACCTTC. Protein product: CASSLGPGQGFFSAGYTF. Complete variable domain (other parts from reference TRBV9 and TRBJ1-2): DSGVTQTPKHLITATGQRVTLRCSPRSGDLSVYWYQQSLDQGLQFLIQYYNGEERAKGNILERFSAQQFPDLHSELNLSSLELGDSALYFCASSLGPGQGFFSAGYTFGSGTRLTVV.

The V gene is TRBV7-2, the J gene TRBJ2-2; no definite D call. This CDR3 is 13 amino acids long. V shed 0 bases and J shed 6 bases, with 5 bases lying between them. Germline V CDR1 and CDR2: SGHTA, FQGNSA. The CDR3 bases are TGTGCCAGCAGCTTAGCCGGACCCGGGGAGCTGTTTTTT. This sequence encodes CASSLAGPGELFF.

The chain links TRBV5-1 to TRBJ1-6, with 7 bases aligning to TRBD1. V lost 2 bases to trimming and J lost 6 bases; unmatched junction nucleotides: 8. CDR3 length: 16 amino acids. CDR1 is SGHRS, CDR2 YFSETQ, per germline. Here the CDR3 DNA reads TGCGCCAGCAGCTTCGGACAGGAGACCCTTAATTCACCCCTCCACTTT. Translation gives CASSFGQETLNSPLHF. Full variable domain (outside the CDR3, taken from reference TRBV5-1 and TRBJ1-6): KAGVTQTPRYLIKTRGQQVTLSCSPISGHRSVSWYQQTPGQGLQFLFEYFSETQRNKGNFPGRFSGRQFSNSRSEMNVSTLELGDSALYLCASSFGQETLNSPLHFGNGTRLTVT.

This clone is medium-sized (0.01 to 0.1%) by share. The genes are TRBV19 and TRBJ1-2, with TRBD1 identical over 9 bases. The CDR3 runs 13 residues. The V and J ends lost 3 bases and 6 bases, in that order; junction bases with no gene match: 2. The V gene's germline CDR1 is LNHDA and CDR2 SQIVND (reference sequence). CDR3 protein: CASSIGTGNGYTF. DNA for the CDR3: TGTGCCAGTAGTATCGGGACAGGGAATGGCTACACCTTC.

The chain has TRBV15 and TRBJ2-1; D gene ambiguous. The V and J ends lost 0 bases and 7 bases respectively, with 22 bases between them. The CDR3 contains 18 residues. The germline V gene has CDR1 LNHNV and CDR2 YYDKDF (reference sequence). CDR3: CATSRDHPAVLDLNEQFF. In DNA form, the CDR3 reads TGTGCCACCAGCAGAGATCATCCCGCGGTTCTCGATTTAAATGAGCAGTTCTTC.

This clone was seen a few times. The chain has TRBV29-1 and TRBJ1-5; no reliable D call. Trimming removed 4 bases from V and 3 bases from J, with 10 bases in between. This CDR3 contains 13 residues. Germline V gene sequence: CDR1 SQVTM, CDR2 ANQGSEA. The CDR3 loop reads CSVAEQYNQPQHF. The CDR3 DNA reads TGCAGCGTTGCGGAACAGTACAATCAGCCCCAGCATTTT.